A selection of T cell receptor beta chains follows, all from one sample in a study of cytomegalovirus exposure and HLA in healthy donors. The protocol was immunoSEQ multiplex PCR, while the TCRdb copy is restricted to in-frame clones and leaves out a portion. Found here are some 150,000 clones, around three quarters of them singletons; the top ten hold about 2.5%. The material sequenced was PBMCs. These receptors were obtained from a woman aged 50 to 60 in good health and CMV-seronegative. Both conserved end residues are part of each CDR3. D genes are given only for firm matches. The listing skips clone size in some rows; elsewhere it reads once, few, many or a size class.

v_call	j_call	d_call	clone_size	cdr3_nt	cdr3_aa
TRBV25-1	TRBJ2-7	.	.	TGTGCCAGCAGTGAAATCTGCTACGAGCAGTACTTC	CASSEICYEQYF
TRBV19	TRBJ1-1	.	.	TGTGCCAGTAGGGAGGGACTACTCAACACTGAAGCTTTCTTT	CASREGLLNTEAFF
TRBV5-1	TRBJ2-3	.	.	TGCGCCAGCAGCCCGTGGGGAGACTCAGATACGCAGTATTTT	CASSPWGDSDTQYF
TRBV7-9	TRBJ2-7	TRBD1	few	TGTTCCAGCAGCTTTGGACAGGGACCCTCCTACGAGCAGTACTTC	CSSSFGQGPSYEQYF
TRBV10-1	TRBJ1-5	.	few	TGCGCCAGCATGGGGCTACAGCCCCAGCATTTT	CASMGLQPQHF
TRBV19	TRBJ1-2	TRBD1	.	TGTGCCAGTACTTACGGACAGGGCTCAAATGGCTACACCTTC	CASTYGQGSNGYTF
TRBV19	TRBJ1-1	.	.	TGTGCCAGTAGTCGGGGAGAAGACTGCCCCTTTTTCTTT	CASSRGEDCPFFF
TRBV9	TRBJ2-5	TRBD2	.	TGTGCCAGCAGCGTATCGGCGGGAGTGGGGGAGACCCAGTACTTC	CASSVSAGVGETQYF
TRBV19	TRBJ2-2	TRBD2	.	TGTGCCAGTAGCCGAAATCGGCTAGCGGGGGACACCGGGGAGCTGTTTTTT	CASSRNRLAGDTGELFF
TRBV9	TRBJ2-7	TRBD2	once	TGTGCCAGCTCAAGCGGGGGGGCCTACGAGCAGTACTTC	CASSSGGAYEQYF
TRBV29-1	TRBJ1-1	.	.	TGCAGCGTTGAAGATCAGCGGGTGAACACTGAAGCTTTCTTT	CSVEDQRVNTEAFF
TRBV6-1	TRBJ2-7	TRBD1	once	TGTGCCAACGGCCAGGGGGCTTACGAGCAGTACTTC	CANGQGAYEQYF
TRBV4-1	TRBJ1-4	.	few	TGCGCCAGCAGCGGAAATGAACTGGAGAAACTGTTTTTT	CASSGNELEKLFF
TRBV6-5	TRBJ1-1	.	.	TGTGCCAGCAGTCGTCAGGACATAATGAACACTGAAGCTTTCTTT	CASSRQDIMNTEAFF
TRBV2	TRBJ2-3	TRBD2	.	TGTGCCAGCAGTCCCCTGAGCGGGGGGGCGGGAGATACGCAGTATTTT	CASSPLSGGAGDTQYF
TRBV4-1	TRBJ2-1	TRBD1	.	TGCGCCAGCAGCCAAGGTACAGGGGTGGGGCAGTTCTTC	CASSQGTGVGQFF
TRBV6-5	TRBJ1-4	TRBD1	.	TGTGCCAGCAGTTACGACAGGGTGGGTGAAAAACTGTTTTTT	CASSYDRVGEKLFF
TRBV7-9	TRBJ1-5	.	once	TGTGCCAGCAGCTCAGACAGCCAGAATCAGCCCCAGCATTTT	CASSSDSQNQPQHF
TRBV19	TRBJ1-5	.	.	TGTGCCAGTAGTGGCGAAGGCAGGCTTCGGCAGCCCCAGCATTTT	CASSGEGRLRQPQHF
TRBV7-2	TRBJ1-1	TRBD1	.	TGTGCCAGCAGCCGACAGGGGGTGAGCACTGAAGCTTTCTTT	CASSRQGVSTEAFF
TRBV29-1	TRBJ2-2	TRBD1	.	TGCAGCGTTGAAGATGTCCGGACAGGGGGCACCGGGGAGCTGTTTTTT	CSVEDVRTGGTGELFF
TRBV7-9	TRBJ1-5	TRBD1	few	TGTGCCAGCAGCGACGGGACAGGGCCCAATCAGCCCCAGCATTTT	CASSDGTGPNQPQHF
TRBV5-1	TRBJ2-5	.	once	TGCGCCAGCAGTTCGGGGGATCTCCGGGAGACCCAGTACTTC	CASSSGDLRETQYF
TRBV28	TRBJ1-3	.	.	TGTGCCAGCAGGGAGAACGTAGGCCTCTCTGGAAACACCATATATTTT	CASRENVGLSGNTIYF
TRBV10-2	TRBJ2-5	.	.	TGCGCCAGCAGTGACCCCCCAGGGACCCAGTACTTC	CASSDPPGTQYF
TRBV27	TRBJ2-7	.	few	TGTGCCGGAGGGTTCCCGGACGAGCAGTACTTC	CAGGFPDEQYF
TRBV18	TRBJ2-3	TRBD2	.	TGTGCCAGCTCACCACCAGCCGGGAGGGCGACAGATACGCAGTATTTT	CASSPPAGRATDTQYF
TRBV5-4	TRBJ2-7	TRBD2	.	TGTGCCAGCAGCCTGGCGGCTAGCGGGTTCTACGAGCAGTACTTC	CASSLAASGFYEQYF
TRBV2	TRBJ1-5	.	.	TGTGCCAGCAGTGAAAGGGAGAATCAGCCCCAGCATTTT	CASSERENQPQHF
TRBV25-1	TRBJ2-7	TRBD1	.	TGTGCCAGCAGTACCCCCGGGACAGGGAGCTACGAGCAGTACTTC	CASSTPGTGSYEQYF
TRBV19	TRBJ1-1	.	.	TGTGCCAGTAGTAAGGGGAGGGCTACTGAAGCTTTCTTT	CASSKGRATEAFF
TRBV4-3	TRBJ2-7	TRBD2	.	TGCGCCAGCAGCCACCTGTCCGCCGGGACTAGCGGGGGTGACTCCTACGAGCAGTACTTC	CASSHLSAGTSGGDSYEQYF
TRBV7-2	TRBJ2-2	.	.	TGTGCCAGCAGCTTAGACCAGCGGGCGACCGGGGAGCTGTTTTTT	CASSLDQRATGELFF
TRBV6-4	TRBJ1-1	TRBD1	.	TGTGCCAGCTCCCCAGGGGGCACTGAAGCTTTCTTT	CASSPGGTEAFF
TRBV7-2	TRBJ2-2	TRBD1	.	TGTGCCAGCAGCTTACAGGGGGCGCGTGGCACCGGGGAGCTGTTTTTT	CASSLQGARGTGELFF
TRBV28	TRBJ2-1	.	.	TGTGCCAGCAGTTTAGGTCGGGGGATGTACAATGAGCAGTTCTTC	CASSLGRGMYNEQFF
TRBV5-5	TRBJ1-4	.	.	TGTGCCAGCAGCCCGGGGGGGGGCCAGTCTAATGAAAAACTGTTTTTT	CASSPGGGQSNEKLFF
TRBV7-9	TRBJ1-6	.	.	TGTGCCCTAGGCAGGGATTCACCCCTCCACTTT	CALGRDSPLHF
TRBV18	TRBJ1-1	TRBD1	.	TGTGCCAGCTCACAGGGGACAGGGGCTGCTTTCTTT	CASSQGTGAAFF
TRBV11-3	TRBJ2-1	.	.	TGTGCCAGCAGCCCGGGAGTAGTTGGTAATGAGCAGTTCTTC	CASSPGVVGNEQFF
TRBV28	TRBJ2-2	TRBD1	.	TGTGCCAGCAGTTTGGGGGGGACAGGGACTGCGGTTGGGGAGCTGTTTTTT	CASSLGGTGTAVGELFF
TRBV4-2	TRBJ2-2	TRBD2	.	TGTGCCAGCAGCCCGAGCGGGATGAACACCGGGGAGCTGTTTTTT	CASSPSGMNTGELFF
TRBV28	TRBJ1-6	.	.	TGTGCCAGCAGTTCGACAGGTAGCTCCTATAATTCACCCCTCCACTTT	CASSSTGSSYNSPLHF
TRBV9	TRBJ1-1	TRBD1	.	TGTGCCAGCAGCGTAGGGGCAGGGGGGATGAACACTGAAGCTTTCTTT	CASSVGAGGMNTEAFF
TRBV5-4	TRBJ2-2	TRBD1	few	TGTGCCAGCAGCACGGGGACAGGGACTCACACCGGGGAGCTGTTTTTT	CASSTGTGTHTGELFF
TRBV9	TRBJ2-7	TRBD2	.	TGTGCCAGCAGCGTAGCAGCGGGAACCTACGAGCAGTACTTC	CASSVAAGTYEQYF
TRBV5-1	TRBJ2-1	TRBD2	.	TGCGCCAGCAGTTTACCCGGGACTAGCGGGGGGGGAAGCTCCTACAATGAGCAGTTCTTC	CASSLPGTSGGGSSYNEQFF
TRBV18	TRBJ2-7	TRBD2	.	TGTGCCAGCTCACCGGGTCTAGCGGGGGGCTTGAGCAACGAGCAGTACTTC	CASSPGLAGGLSNEQYF
TRBV2	TRBJ1-2	TRBD1	.	TGTGCCAGCAGTGCCAGCAGGGGGGCCTATGGCTACACCTTC	CASSASRGAYGYTF
TRBV2	TRBJ1-6	TRBD1	.	TGTGCCAGCAAGGATCGACCACAGCCAGGGGGGAATTCACCCCTCCACTTT	CASKDRPQPGGNSPLHF
TRBV2	TRBJ1-3	.	.	TGTGCCAGCAGAATCAGCGGACTGTCCTCTGGAAACACCATATATTTT	CASRISGLSSGNTIYF